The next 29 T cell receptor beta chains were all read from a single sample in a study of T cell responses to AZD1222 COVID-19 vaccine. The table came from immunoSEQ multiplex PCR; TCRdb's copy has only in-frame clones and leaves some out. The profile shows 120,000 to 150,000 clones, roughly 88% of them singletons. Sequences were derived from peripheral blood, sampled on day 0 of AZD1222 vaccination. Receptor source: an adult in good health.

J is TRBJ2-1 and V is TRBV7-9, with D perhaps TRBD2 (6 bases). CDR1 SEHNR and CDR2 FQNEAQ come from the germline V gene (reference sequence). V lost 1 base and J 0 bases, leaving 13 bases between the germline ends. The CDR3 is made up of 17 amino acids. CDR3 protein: CASSLGGGASSYNEQFF. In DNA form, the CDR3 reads TGTGCCAGCAGCTTAGGGGGCGGGGCTAGCTCCTACAATGAGCAGTTCTTC.

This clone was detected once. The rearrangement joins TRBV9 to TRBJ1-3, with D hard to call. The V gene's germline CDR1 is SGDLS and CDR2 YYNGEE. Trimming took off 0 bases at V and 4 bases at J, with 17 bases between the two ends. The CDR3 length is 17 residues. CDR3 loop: CASSVEGTRGRGNTIYF. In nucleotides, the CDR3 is TGTGCCAGCAGCGTAGAAGGAACCCGGGGAAGGGGAAACACCATATATTTT.

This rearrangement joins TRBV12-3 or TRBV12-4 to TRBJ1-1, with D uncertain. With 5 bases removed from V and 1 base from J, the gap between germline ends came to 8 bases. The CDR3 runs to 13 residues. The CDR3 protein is CASSQGPNTEAFF. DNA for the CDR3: TGTGCCAGCAGTCAAGGACCGAACACTGAAGCTTTCTTT.

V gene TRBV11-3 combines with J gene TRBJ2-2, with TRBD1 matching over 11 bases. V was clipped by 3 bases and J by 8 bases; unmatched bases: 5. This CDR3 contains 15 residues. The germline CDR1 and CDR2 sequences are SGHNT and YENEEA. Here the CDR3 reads CASSFRGQGAGELFF. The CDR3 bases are TGTGCCAGCAGCTTCCGAGGACAGGGGGCTGGGGAGCTGTTTTTT.

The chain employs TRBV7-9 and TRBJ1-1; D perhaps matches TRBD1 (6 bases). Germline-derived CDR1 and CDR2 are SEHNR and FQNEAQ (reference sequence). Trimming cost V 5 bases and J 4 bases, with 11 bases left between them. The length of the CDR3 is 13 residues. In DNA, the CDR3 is TGTGCCAGCAGCGGAACAGGGCTCACTGAAGCTTTCTTT. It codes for CASSGTGLTEAFF.

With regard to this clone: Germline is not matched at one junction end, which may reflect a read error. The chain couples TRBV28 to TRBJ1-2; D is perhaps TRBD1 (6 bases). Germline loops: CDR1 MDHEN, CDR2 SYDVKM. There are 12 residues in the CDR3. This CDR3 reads CASSRLVRGSAF. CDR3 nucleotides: TGTGCCAGCAGTCGTTTGGTAAGGGGGAGCGCCTTC.

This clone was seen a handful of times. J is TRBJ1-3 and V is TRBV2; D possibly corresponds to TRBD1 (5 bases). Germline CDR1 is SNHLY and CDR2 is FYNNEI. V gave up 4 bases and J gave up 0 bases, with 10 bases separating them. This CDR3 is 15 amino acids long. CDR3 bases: TGTGCCAGCAGTGGGCAGGGAATCTCTGGAAACACCATATATTTT. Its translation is CASSGQGISGNTIYF.

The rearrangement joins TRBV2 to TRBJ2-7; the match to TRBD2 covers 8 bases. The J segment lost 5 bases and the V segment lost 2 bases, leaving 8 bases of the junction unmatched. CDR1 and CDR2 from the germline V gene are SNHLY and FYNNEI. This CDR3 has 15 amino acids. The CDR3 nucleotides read TGTGCCAGCAGTGAACAGCGGGGGCCTAGGAACGAGCAGTACTTC. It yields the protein CASSEQRGPRNEQYF. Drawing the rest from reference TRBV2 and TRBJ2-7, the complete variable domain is EPEVTQTPSHQVTQMGQEVILRCVPISNHLYFYWYRQILGQKVEFLVSFYNNEISEKSEIFDDQFSVERPDGSNFTLKIRSTKLEDSAMYFCASSEQRGPRNEQYFGPGTRLTVT.

In DNA, the CDR3 is TGTGCCAGCAGCCAAGGGGCAGGGGGCGGCCTCAGAAACACCATATATTTT. Residues: CASSQGAGGGLRNTIYF. This chain joins TRBV3-1 (or the pseudogene TRBV3-2) and TRBJ1-3; 8 nucleotides agree with TRBD1. CDR3 size: 17 residues. The V segment lost 1 base and the J segment 5 bases; nucleotides outside the gene matches: 10. CDR1 LGHDT and CDR2 YNNKEL come from the germline V gene (reference sequence).

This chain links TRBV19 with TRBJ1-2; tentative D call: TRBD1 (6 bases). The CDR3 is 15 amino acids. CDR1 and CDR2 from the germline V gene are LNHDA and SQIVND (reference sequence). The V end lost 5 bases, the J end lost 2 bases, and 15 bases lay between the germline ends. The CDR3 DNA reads TGTGCCAGTAGTCCGACTGGACAGCTCAACTATGGCTACACCTTC. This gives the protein CASSPTGQLNYGYTF. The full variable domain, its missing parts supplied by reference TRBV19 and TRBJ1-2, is DGGITQSPKYLFRKEGQNVTLSCEQNLNHDAMYWYRQDPGQGLRLIYYSQIVNDFQKGDIAEGYSVSREKKESFPLTVTSAQKNPTAFYLCASSPTGQLNYGYTFGSGTRLTVV.

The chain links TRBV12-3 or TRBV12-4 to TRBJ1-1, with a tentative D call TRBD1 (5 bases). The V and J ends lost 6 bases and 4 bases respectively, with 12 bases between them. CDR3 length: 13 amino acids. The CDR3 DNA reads TGTGCCAGCAGCCCTCAGGGATTCACTGAAGCTTTCTTT. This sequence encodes CASSPQGFTEAFF.

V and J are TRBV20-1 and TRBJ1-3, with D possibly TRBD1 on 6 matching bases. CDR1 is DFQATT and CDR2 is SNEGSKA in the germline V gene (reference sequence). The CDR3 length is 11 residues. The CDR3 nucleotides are TGCAGCGCCGGGACATACAACACCATATATTTT. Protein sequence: CSAGTYNTIYF.

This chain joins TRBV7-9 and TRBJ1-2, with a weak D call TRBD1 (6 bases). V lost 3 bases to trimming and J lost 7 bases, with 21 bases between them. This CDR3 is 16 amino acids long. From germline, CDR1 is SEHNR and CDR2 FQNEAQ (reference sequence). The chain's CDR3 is CASSLFAGAALRGYTF. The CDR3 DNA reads TGTGCCAGCAGCTTGTTCGCAGGGGCAGCCCTGCGTGGCTACACCTTC.

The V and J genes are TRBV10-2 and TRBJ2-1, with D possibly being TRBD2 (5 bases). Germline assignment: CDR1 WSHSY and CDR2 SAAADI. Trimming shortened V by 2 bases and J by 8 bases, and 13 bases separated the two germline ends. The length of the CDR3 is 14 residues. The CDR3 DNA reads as TGCGCCAGCAGTGAGGCCGGGGTCGAGGATGAGCAGTTCTTC. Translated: CASSEAGVEDEQFF.

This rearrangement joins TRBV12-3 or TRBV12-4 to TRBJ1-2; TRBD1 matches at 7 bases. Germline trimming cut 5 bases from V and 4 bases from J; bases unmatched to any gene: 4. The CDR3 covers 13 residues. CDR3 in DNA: TGTGCCAGCAGTCCGACAGGGTCCTATGGCTACACCTTC. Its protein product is CASSPTGSYGYTF.

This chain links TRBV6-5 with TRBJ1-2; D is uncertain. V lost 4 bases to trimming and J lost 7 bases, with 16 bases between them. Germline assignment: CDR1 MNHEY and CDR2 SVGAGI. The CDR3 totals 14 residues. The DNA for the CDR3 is TGTGCCAGCAGTTTGGTCCCGCATGTGGGTGGCTACACCTTC. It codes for CASSLVPHVGGYTF.

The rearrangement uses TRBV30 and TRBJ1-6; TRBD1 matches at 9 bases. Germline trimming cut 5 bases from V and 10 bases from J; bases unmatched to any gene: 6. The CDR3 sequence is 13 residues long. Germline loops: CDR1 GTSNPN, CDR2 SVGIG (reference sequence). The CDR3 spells CAWGTGRVSPLHF. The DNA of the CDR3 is TGTGCCTGGGGGACAGGGAGGGTCTCACCCCTCCACTTT. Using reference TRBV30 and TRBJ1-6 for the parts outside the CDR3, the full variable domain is SQTIHQWPATLVQPVGSPLSLECTVEGTSNPNLYWYRQAAGRGLQLLFYSVGIGQISSEVPQNLSASRPQDRQFILSSKKLLLSDSGFYLCAWGTGRVSPLHFGNGTRLTVT.

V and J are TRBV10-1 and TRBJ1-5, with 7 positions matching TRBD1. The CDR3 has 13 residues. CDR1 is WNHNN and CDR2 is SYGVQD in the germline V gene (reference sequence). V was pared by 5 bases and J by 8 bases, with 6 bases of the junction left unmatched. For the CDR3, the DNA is TGCGCCAGCAGTCGGACAGGAACGGAGCCCCAGCATTTT. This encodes CASSRTGTEPQHF.

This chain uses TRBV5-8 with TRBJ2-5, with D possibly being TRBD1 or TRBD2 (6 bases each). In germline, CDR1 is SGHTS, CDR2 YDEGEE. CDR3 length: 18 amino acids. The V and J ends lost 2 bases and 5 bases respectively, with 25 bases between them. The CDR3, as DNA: TGTGCCAGCAGCTTCGTTACTTCCTCAGGGGAAGGAGGGGAGACCCAGTACTTC. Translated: CASSFVTSSGEGGETQYF. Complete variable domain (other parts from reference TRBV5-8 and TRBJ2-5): EAGVTQSPTHLIKTRGQQATLRCSPISGHTSVYWYQQALGLGLQFLLWYDEGEERNRGNFPPRFSGRQFPNYSSELNVNALELEDSALYLCASSFVTSSGEGGETQYFGPGTRLLVL.

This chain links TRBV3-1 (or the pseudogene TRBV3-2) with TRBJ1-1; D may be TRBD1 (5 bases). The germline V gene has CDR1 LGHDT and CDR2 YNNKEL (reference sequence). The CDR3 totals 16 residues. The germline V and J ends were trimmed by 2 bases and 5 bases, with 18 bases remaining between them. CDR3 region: CASSQNGGGRETEAFF. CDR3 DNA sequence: TGTGCCAGCAGCCAAAATGGGGGGGGAAGAGAAACTGAAGCTTTCTTT.

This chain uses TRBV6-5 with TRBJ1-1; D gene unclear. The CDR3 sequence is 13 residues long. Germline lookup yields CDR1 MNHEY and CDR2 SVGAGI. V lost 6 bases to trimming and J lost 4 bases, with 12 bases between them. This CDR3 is CASRGWVGTEAFF. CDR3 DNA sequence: TGTGCCAGCAGGGGGTGGGTGGGCACTGAAGCTTTCTTT.

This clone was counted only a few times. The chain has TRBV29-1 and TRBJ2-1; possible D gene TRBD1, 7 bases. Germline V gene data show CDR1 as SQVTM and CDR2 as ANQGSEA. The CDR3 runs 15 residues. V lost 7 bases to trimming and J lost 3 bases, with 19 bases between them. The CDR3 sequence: CSAQSGTAGYNEQFF. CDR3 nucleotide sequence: TGCAGCGCACAATCAGGGACAGCGGGCTACAATGAGCAGTTCTTC.

As DNA, the CDR3 is TGTGCCAGTAGTAAAGAGGACTTAGAAAAACTGTTTTTT. Translated: CASSKEDLEKLFF. The rearrangement joins TRBV19 to TRBJ1-4; D is unresolved. V gave up 4 bases and J gave up 8 bases, with 11 bases separating them. Germline V gene data show CDR1 as LNHDA and CDR2 as SQIVND (reference sequence). CDR3 length: 13 residues.

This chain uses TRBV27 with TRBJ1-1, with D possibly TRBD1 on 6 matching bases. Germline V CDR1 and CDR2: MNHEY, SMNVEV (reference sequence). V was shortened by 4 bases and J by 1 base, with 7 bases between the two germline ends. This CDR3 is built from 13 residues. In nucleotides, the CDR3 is TGTGCCAGCAGTTCACAGGGGAACACTGAAGCTTTCTTT. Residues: CASSSQGNTEAFF.

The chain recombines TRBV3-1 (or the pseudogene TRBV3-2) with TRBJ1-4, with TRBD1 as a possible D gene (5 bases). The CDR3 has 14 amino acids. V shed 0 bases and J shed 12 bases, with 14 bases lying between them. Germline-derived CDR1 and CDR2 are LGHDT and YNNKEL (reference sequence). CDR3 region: CASSQDRGPGELFF. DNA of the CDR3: TGTGCCAGCAGCCAAGATCGTGGCCCGGGGGAACTGTTTTTT.

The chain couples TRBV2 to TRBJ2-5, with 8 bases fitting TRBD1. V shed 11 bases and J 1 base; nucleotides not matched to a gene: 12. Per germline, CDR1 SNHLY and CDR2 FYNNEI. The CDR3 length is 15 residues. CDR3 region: CASNGDRGFQETQYF. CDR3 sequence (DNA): TGTGCCTCAAATGGTGACAGGGGTTTCCAAGAGACCCAGTACTTC.

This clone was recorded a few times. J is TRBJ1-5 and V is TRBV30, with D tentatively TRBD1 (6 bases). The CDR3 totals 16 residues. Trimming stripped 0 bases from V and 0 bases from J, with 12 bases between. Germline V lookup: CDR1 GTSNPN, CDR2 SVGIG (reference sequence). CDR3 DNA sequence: TGTGCCTGGAGTGTATCCGGGGGGCTTAGCAATCAGCCCCAGCATTTT. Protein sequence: CAWSVSGGLSNQPQHF.

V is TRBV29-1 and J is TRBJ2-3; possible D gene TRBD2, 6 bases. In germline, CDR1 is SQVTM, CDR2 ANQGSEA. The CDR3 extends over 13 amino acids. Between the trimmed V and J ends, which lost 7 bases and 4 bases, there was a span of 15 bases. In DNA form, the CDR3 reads TGCAGCGCCCGGGACTCGGTGGCAGATACGCAGTATTTT. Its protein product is CSARDSVADTQYF.

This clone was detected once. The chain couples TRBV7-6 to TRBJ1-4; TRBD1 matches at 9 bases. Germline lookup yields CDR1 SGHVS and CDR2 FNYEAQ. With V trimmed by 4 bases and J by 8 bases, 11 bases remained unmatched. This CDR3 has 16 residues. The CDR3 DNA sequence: TGTGCCAGCAGCTCTACATGGGGGACAGGGAACGAAAAACTGTTTTTT. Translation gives CASSSTWGTGNEKLFF.